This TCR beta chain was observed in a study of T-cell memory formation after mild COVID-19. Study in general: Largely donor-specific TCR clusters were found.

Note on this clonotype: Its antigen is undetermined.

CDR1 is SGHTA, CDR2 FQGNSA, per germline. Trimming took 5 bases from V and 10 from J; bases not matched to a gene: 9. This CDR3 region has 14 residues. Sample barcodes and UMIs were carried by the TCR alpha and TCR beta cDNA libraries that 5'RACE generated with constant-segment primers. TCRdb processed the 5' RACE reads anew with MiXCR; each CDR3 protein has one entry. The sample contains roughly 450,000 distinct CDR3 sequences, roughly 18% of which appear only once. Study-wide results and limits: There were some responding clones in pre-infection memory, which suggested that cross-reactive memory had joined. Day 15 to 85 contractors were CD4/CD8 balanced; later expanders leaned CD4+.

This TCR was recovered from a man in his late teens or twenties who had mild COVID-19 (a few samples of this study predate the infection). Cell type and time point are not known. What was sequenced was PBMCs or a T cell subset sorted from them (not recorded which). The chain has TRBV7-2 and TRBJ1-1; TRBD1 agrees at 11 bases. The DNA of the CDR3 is TGTGCCAGCAGCGAGGACAGGGGGCCATTGGGAGCTTTCTTT. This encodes CASSEDRGPLGAFF.